This TCR beta chain was sequenced in a study of blood T cell repertoires in COVID-19. Overall study context: Acute-phase and convalescent COVID-19 samples originated in the United States, Italy and Spain. Nucleic acid was either cDNA or gDNA, and it came from T cells, B-cell-depleted T cells, or PBMCs.

This clone was detected once. Authors' methods: Scientists estimated how many nucleated cells there were by amplifying reference gene primers. The method was immunoSEQ multiplex PCR; TCRdb's version includes in-frame clones alone and lacks a portion of them. From that table come the V and J calls and clone size; the DNA was used to work out D and trimming. The data contain hundreds of thousands of clones, 70% to 90% of them singletons. From germline, CDR1 is SGDLS and CDR2 YYNGEE. Trimming removed 0 bases from V and 3 bases from J, with 14 bases in between. This CDR3 region has 16 residues. The sequence was collected from a woman aged 55-70 years with acute or convalescent COVID-19. The sample was peripheral blood. The chain uses TRBV9 and TRBJ2-3; the D gene is possibly TRBD1 (8 bases). CDR3 in amino acids: CASSVGQGRGTDTQYF. The CDR3 region has the DNA TGTGCCAGCAGCGTAGGACAGGGGCGGGGGACAGATACGCAGTATTTT.